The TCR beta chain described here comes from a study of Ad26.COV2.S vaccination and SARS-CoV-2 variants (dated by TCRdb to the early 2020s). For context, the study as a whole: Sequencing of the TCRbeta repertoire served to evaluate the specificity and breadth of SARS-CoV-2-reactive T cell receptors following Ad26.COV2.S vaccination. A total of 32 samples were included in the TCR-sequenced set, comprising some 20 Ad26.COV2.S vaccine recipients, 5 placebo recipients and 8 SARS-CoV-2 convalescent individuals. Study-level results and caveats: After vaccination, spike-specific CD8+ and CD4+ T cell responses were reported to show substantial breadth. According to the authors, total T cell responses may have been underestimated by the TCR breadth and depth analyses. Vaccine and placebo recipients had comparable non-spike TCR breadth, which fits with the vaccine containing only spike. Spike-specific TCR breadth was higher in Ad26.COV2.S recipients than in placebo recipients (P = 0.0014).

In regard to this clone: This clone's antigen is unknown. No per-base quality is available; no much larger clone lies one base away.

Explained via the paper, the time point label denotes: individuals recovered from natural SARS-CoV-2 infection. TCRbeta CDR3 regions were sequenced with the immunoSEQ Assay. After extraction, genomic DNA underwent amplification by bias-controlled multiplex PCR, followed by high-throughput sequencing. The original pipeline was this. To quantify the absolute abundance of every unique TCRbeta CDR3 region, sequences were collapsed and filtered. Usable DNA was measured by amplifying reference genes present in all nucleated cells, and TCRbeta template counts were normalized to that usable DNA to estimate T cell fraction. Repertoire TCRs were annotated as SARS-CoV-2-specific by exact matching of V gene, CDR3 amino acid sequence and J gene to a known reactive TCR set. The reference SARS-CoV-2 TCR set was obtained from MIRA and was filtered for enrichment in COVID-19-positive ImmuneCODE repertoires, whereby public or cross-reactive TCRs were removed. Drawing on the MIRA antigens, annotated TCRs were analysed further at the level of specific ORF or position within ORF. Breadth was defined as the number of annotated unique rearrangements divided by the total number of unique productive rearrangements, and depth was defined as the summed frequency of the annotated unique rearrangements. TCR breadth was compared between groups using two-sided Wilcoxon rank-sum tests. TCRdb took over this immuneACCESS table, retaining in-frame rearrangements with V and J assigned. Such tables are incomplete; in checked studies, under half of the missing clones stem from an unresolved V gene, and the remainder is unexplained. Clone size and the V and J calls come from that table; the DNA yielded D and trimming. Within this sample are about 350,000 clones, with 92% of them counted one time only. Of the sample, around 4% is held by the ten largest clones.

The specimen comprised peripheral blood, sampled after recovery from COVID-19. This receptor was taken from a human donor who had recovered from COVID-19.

The nucleotide sequence is given as TGCGCCAGCAGCCAAGATAGGGCGGGGCCTCAGTTCTTC. The translation is CASSQDRAGPQFF. The chain uses TRBV4-3 and TRBJ2-1, with TRBD2 perhaps the D gene, on 6 matching bases. From the cysteine through the phenylalanine, the CDR3 covers 13 amino acids. Of all the DNA, just the CDR3 is kept, 39 bases in frame from base 1. Deletion took 0 bases off V and 13 bases off J, with a span of 13 bases between the germline ends. CDR1 is given as LGHNA and CDR2 as YSLEER, both from the germline V gene.